The entry below gives a single T cell receptor (beta chain) sequence along with its context. The data originate from a study of OX40 agonist ivuxolimab in advanced cancers. Overall study: Two cutaneous melanoma patients and one hepatocellular carcinoma patient, three in all, had partial responses.

Libraries were prepared by immunoSEQ multiplex PCR; TCRdb keeps only in-frame clonotypes and omits some of them. The sample lists approximately 80,000 clones, around 87% seen once, with around 0.26% in the top ten. Germline V gene lookup returns CDR1 SGHAT and CDR2 FQDESV (reference sequence). The CDR3 is 15 amino acids. The V and J ends lost 2 bases and 5 bases respectively, with 12 bases between them. The starting material was CD4+ or CD8+ T cells sorted from blood, obtained in a trial of the OX40 agonist ivuxolimab. The TCR comes from an adult with an advanced solid tumor such as melanoma, head and neck, liver or kidney cancer. The rearrangement joins TRBV11-1 to TRBJ2-2; D could derive from TRBD1 or TRBD2 (6 bases each). The CDR3 DNA is TGTGCCAGCAGCTTATTCGGGGGCAGGACCGGGGAGCTGTTTTTT. Protein product: CASSLFGGRTGELFF.